Below are 3 T cell receptor beta chains sequenced from a single sample in a study of OX40 agonist ivuxolimab in advanced cancers. Sequencing was performed with immunoSEQ multiplex PCR; in TCRdb, only in-frame clones are kept and a portion is missing. This table has fewer than 60,000 clones, 85% appearing once. The sample was CD4+ or CD8+ T cells sorted from blood, taken in a trial of the OX40 agonist ivuxolimab. Every receptor here comes from an adult with an advanced solid tumor such as melanoma, head and neck, liver or kidney cancer.

The chain has TRBV19 and TRBJ1-1; D is possibly TRBD1 (5 bases). Trimming removed 8 bases from V and 0 bases from J, with 10 bases in between. The CDR3 totals 13 residues. Germline V gene lookup returns CDR1 LNHDA and CDR2 SQIVND (reference sequence). The CDR3, as DNA: TGTGCCAGTCACCCAGGGATGAACACTGAAGCTTTCTTT. Protein product: CASHPGMNTEAFF. Supplemented by reference TRBV19 and TRBJ1-1, the full variable domain reads DGGITQSPKYLFRKEGQNVTLSCEQNLNHDAMYWYRQDPGQGLRLIYYSQIVNDFQKGDIAEGYSVSREKKESFPLTVTSAQKNPTAFYLCASHPGMNTEAFFGQGTRLTVV.

The gene calls are TRBV19 and TRBJ2-2; D call uncertain. The ends were cut back, 9 bases at V and 2 bases at J, with 13 bases in the middle. The germline gives CDR1 LNHDA, CDR2 SQIVND (reference sequence). CDR3 length: 14 residues. The CDR3: CASDWTANTGELFF. For the CDR3, the DNA is TGTGCCAGCGACTGGACGGCTAACACCGGGGAGCTGTTTTTT.

The CDR3: CALRARTYGYTF. For the CDR3, the DNA is TGTGCCTTAAGGGCACGGACCTATGGCTACACCTTC. The chain joins TRBV11-2 to TRBJ1-2; D gene ambiguous. CDR1 SGHAT and CDR2 FQNNGV come from the germline V gene. CDR3 length: 12 amino acids. V gave up 11 bases and J gave up 4 bases, with 14 bases separating them.